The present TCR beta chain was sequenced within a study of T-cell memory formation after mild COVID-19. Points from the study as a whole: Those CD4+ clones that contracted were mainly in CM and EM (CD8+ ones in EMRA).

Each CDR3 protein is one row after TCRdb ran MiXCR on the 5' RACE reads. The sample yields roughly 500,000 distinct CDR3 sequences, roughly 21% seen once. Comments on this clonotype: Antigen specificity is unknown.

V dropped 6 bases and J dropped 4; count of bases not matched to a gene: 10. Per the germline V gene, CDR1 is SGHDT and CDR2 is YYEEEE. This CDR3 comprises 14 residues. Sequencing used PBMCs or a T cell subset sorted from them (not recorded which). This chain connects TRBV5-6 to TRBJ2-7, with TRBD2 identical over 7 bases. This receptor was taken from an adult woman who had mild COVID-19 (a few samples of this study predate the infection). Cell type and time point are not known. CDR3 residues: CASTIRGVEYEQYF. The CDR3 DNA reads TGTGCCAGCACCATCCGGGGGGTGGAGTACGAGCAGTACTTC.